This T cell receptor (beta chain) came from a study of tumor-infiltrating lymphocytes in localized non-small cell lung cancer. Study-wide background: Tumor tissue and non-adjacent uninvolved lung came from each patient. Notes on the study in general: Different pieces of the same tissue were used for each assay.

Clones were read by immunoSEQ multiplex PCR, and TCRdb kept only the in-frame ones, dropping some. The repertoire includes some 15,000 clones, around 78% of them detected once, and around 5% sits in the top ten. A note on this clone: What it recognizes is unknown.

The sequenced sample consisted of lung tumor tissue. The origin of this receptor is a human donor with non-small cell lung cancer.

Here the CDR3 reads CASSFGPSSDEQYF. CDR3 DNA sequence: TGCGCCAGCAGCTTTGGCCCCTCGTCGGACGAGCAGTACTTC. The chain employs TRBV5-1 and TRBJ2-7, with no clear D. V was cut by 2 bases and J by 5 bases, with 14 bases left in between. From germline, CDR1 is SGHRS and CDR2 YFSETQ. The length of the CDR3 is 14 residues.